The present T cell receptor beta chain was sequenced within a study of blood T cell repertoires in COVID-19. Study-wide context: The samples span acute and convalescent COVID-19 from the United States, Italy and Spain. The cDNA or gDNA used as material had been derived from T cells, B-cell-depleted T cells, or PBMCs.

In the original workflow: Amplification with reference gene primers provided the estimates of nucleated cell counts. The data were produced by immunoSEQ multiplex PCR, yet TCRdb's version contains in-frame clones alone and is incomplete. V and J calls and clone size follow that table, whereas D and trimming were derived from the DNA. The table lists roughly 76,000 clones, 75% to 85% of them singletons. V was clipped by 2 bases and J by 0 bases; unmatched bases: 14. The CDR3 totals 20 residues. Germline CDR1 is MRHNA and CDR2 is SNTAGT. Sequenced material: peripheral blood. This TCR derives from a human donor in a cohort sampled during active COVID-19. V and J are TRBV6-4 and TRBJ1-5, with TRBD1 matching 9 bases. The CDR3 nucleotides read TGTGCCAGCAGTGACATTCGACGAGACAGGGGGGAATATAGCAATCAGCCCCAGCATTTT. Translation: CASSDIRRDRGEYSNQPQHF.